The rows below give T cell receptor beta chains drawn from one sample of a study of cytomegalovirus exposure and HLA in healthy donors. This table comes from immunoSEQ multiplex PCR, and its TCRdb copy is limited to in-frame clones, with some not included. The sample lists about 130,000 clones, 75% to 85% occurring once. Sequencing was done on a sample of PBMCs. Every receptor here comes from a woman between 50 and 59 years old in good health and CMV-seropositive. The CDR3 runs from the conserved cysteine through the conserved F or W. The D gene is left open where the match is weak. Clone size is stated in some rows and not others, as once, few, many or a class when expanded.

CDR3,DNA,V,D,J,size
CATKLRGEGADTQYF,TGTGCCACCAAACTGCGGGGGGAAGGCGCAGATACGCAGTATTTT,TRBV5-5,TRBD2,TRBJ2-3,NA
CASSLSGSSYEQYF,TGCGCCAGCAGTCTTAGCGGGAGCTCCTACGAGCAGTACTTC,TRBV10-2,TRBD2,TRBJ2-7,NA
CASSLWGQGYGYTF,TGCGCCAGCAGCTTGTGGGGACAAGGCTATGGCTACACCTTC,TRBV5-1,NA,TRBJ1-2,NA
CASSWAGDGYTF,TGTGCCAGCAGCTGGGCAGGGGACGGCTACACCTTC,TRBV7-2,NA,TRBJ1-2,NA
CASSPGQPSFYEQYF,TGTGCCAGTAGTCCCGGACAGCCCTCGTTTTACGAGCAGTACTTC,TRBV19,NA,TRBJ2-7,NA
CASSLVLRALAGTQYF,TGCGCCAGCAGCTTGGTCCTGAGGGCACTTGCAGGTACGCAGTATTTT,TRBV5-1,NA,TRBJ2-3,NA
CASSSRAGNTIYF,TGTGCCAGCAGCTCCAGGGCTGGAAACACCATATATTTT,TRBV7-2,NA,TRBJ1-3,NA
CASSRGNTEAFF,TGCGCCAGCAGTCGCGGAAACACTGAAGCTTTCTTT,TRBV23-1,NA,TRBJ1-1,few
CASSKISSQGQFF,TGTGCCAGCAGCAAAATATCCTCACAGGGGCAGTTCTTC,TRBV21-1,NA,TRBJ2-1,NA
CASSYPGLVRAGELFF,TGTGCCAGCAGTTACCCAGGACTAGTACGTGCCGGGGAGCTGTTTTTT,TRBV6-6,TRBD2,TRBJ2-2,NA
CSVERTAQETQYF,TGCAGCGTTGAAAGGACAGCCCAAGAGACCCAGTACTTC,TRBV29-1,NA,TRBJ2-5,NA
CASMESGVLETQYF,TGTGCCAGCATGGAGAGCGGAGTGCTGGAGACCCAGTACTTC,TRBV25-1,NA,TRBJ2-5,NA
CASSYSTTGGQETQYF,TGTGCCAGCAGTTACTCGACGACGGGAGGGCAAGAGACCCAGTACTTC,TRBV6-5,TRBD2,TRBJ2-5,NA
CASSSESRVLYGYTF,TGTGCCAGCAGCTCAGAATCGAGGGTTCTTTATGGCTACACCTTC,TRBV5-4,NA,TRBJ1-2,NA
CASSLEGGRDYGYTF,TGCGCCAGCAGCTTGGAGGGCGGGAGGGACTATGGCTACACCTTC,TRBV5-1,NA,TRBJ1-2,NA
CASSDPYGTANYGYTF,TGTGCCAGCAGTGATCCCTATGGGACAGCTAACTATGGCTACACCTTC,TRBV9,TRBD1,TRBJ1-2,NA
CASTKRESFMTDTQYF,TGTGCCAGCACGAAGCGGGAGTCATTCATGACAGATACGCAGTATTTT,TRBV2,TRBD2,TRBJ2-3,NA
CSDSGSGEQYF,TGCAGTGATAGCGGGAGCGGCGAGCAGTACTTC,TRBV20-1,TRBD2,TRBJ2-7,NA
CASSLGRQGNQPQHF,TGTGCCAGCAGTTTAGGAAGACAGGGCAATCAGCCCCAGCATTTT,TRBV27,NA,TRBJ1-5,NA
CASSLAGGAFYGYTF,TGTGCCAGCAGCTTAGCGGGGGGGGCATTCTATGGCTACACCTTC,TRBV7-2,NA,TRBJ1-2,NA
CASSSQVNTEAFF,TGTGCCAGCAGCTCACAGGTTAACACTGAAGCTTTCTTT,TRBV7-3,NA,TRBJ1-1,NA
CASSNPRDTQYF,TGTGCCAGCAGCAACCCCAGGGATACGCAGTATTTT,TRBV11-1,NA,TRBJ2-3,NA
CAWSASDRDTEAFF,TGTGCCTGGAGTGCAAGCGACAGGGACACTGAAGCTTTCTTT,TRBV30,TRBD1,TRBJ1-1,NA
CASSPRAGDTDTQYF,TGTGCCAGCAGCCCCAGAGCGGGGGACACAGATACGCAGTATTTT,TRBV13,TRBD2,TRBJ2-3,NA
CASSLGLTVNEQFF,TGTGCCAGCAGCTTAGGGTTGACTGTGAATGAGCAGTTCTTC,TRBV7-6,NA,TRBJ2-1,few
CASSLAGVDYEQYF,TGTGCCAGCAGCTTAGCAGGGGTAGATTACGAGCAGTACTTC,TRBV7-9,NA,TRBJ2-7,NA
CASSQDPDSSYNSPSHF,TGCGCCAGCAGCCAAGACCCGGACAGCTCCTATAATTCACCCTCCCACTTT,TRBV4-3,NA,TRBJ1-6,NA